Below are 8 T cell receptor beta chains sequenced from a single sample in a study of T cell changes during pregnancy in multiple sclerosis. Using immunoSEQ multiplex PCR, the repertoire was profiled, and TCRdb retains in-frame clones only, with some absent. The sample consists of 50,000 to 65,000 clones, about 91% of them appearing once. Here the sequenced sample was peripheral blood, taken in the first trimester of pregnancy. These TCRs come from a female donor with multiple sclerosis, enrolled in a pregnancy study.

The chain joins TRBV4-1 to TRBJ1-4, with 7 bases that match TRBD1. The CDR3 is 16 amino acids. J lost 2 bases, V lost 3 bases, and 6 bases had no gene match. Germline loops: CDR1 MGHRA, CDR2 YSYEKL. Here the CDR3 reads CASSQGQPGTNEKLFF. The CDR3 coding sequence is TGCGCCAGCAGCCAGGGACAGCCTGGGACTAATGAAAAACTGTTTTTT.

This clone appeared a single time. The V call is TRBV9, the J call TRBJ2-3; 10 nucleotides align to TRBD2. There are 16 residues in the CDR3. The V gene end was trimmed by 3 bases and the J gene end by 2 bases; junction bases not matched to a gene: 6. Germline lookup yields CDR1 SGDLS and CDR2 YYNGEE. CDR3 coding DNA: TGTGCCAGCAGCGCTCGAGCGGGGGGGTACACAGATACGCAGTATTTT. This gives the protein CASSARAGGYTDTQYF.

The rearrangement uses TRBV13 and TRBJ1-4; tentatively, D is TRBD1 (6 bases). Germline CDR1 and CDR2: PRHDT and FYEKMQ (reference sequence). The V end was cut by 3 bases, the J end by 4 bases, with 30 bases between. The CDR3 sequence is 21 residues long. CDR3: CASSFSPGTPVRSIGNEKLFF. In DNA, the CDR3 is TGTGCCAGCAGCTTCTCCCCCGGGACACCCGTTCGGAGTATCGGTAATGAAAAACTGTTTTTT.

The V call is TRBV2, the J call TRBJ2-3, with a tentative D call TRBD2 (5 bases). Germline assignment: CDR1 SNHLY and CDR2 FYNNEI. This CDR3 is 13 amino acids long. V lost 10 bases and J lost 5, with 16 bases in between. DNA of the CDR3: TGTGCCATCCCAGAAGCGGTGGGAGATACGCAGTATTTT. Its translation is CAIPEAVGDTQYF.

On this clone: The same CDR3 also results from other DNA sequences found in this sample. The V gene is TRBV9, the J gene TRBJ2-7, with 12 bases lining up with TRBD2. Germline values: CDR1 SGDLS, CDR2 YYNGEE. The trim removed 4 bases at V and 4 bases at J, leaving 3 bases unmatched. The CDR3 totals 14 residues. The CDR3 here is CASSPGLAGYEQYF. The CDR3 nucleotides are TGTGCCAGCAGCCCAGGACTAGCGGGATACGAGCAGTACTTC.

The CDR3 DNA follows: TGTGCCAGCAGGGCTTATAGCAATCAGCCCCAGCATTTT. Encoded protein: CASRAYSNQPQHF. This rearrangement joins TRBV6-5 to TRBJ1-5; D remains ambiguous. The CDR3 runs to 13 residues. Germline V lookup: CDR1 MNHEY, CDR2 SVGAGI. Trimming shortened V by 6 bases and J by 0 bases, and 6 bases separated the two germline ends.

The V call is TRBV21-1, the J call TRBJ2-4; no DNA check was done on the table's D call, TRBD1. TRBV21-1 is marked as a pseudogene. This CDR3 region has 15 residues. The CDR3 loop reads CASSKAVCGQHIQYF. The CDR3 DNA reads TGTGCCAGCAGCAAAGCGGTTTGCGGACAACACATTCAGTACTTC.

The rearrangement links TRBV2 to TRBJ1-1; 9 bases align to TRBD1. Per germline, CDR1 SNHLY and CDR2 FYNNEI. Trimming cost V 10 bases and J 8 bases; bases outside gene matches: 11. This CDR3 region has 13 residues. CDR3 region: CATADRGRVEAFF. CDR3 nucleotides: TGTGCCACCGCGGACAGGGGTAGGGTGGAAGCTTTCTTT.